What follows describes a single T cell receptor beta chain. Its antigen is unknown. The data derive from a study of cytomegalovirus exposure and HLA in healthy donors. TCRdb's table, derived via immunoSEQ multiplex PCR, lists solely in-frame clones and lacks some. The sample consists of some 170,000 clones, 85% to 90% of them appearing once. General study points: It was confirmed in vitro that three of the CMV-associated chains were specific for CMV antigens. The tendency of first-cohort TCR clusters to co-occur in the 120 or so validation repertoires emerged from a later analysis. As was reported, the classifier diagnosed cytomegalovirus status with high specificity and sensitivity.

The germline CDR1 and CDR2 sequences are MNHEY and SMNVEV (reference sequence). The length of the CDR3 is 16 residues. Unmatched junction bases numbered 8, after V lost 6 bases and J lost 4 bases. The donors were members of the validation cohort, which comprised about 120 subjects and was separate from the first cohort of 600 to 850 subjects. The TCR sequence derives from a young woman in good health and CMV-seronegative. Sequenced input: PBMCs. The chain uses TRBV27 and TRBJ2-1, with TRBD2 matching over 11 bases. The CDR3 DNA reads as TGTGCCAGCAGCCCACTAGCGGGGGCCTTTTACAATGAGCAGTTCTTC. This encodes CASSPLAGAFYNEQFF.